These T cell receptor beta chains were read from a single sample in a study of blood T cell repertoires in COVID-19. Clones were sequenced by immunoSEQ multiplex PCR, and TCRdb holds only the in-frame ones, with some missing. The sample contains more than 350,000 clones, about 89% of which appear only once. The sample taken for sequencing was peripheral blood. The receptors derive from a woman younger than 45 with COVID-19, enrolled during active disease. CDR3s include the opening cysteine and the closing phenylalanine or tryptophan. Each record gives: D gene, clone size, J gene, V gene, CDR3 DNA, CDR3 protein. D genes are given only for firm matches. Some rows mark clone size as missing; the rest say once, few, many or name a class of expanded clone.

D gene: TRBD2
clone size: .
J gene: TRBJ2-7
V gene: TRBV7-8
CDR3 DNA: TGTGCCAGCAGCCCAGTGGCTAGCGGGAGATCCGAGCAGTACTTC
CDR3 protein: CASSPVASGRSEQYF

D gene: TRBD1
clone size: .
J gene: TRBJ1-2
V gene: TRBV12-3/TRBV12-4
CDR3 DNA: TGTGCCAGCAGACAGGGGACAAACTATGGCTACACCTTC
CDR3 protein: CASRQGTNYGYTF

D gene: TRBD2
clone size: .
J gene: TRBJ2-1
V gene: TRBV5-5
CDR3 DNA: TGTGCCAGCAGCTTTAGCGGGAACTCCTACAATGAGCAGTTCTTC
CDR3 protein: CASSFSGNSYNEQFF

D gene: .
clone size: .
J gene: TRBJ1-1
V gene: TRBV7-9
CDR3 DNA: TGTGCCAGCAGCAACACCGGGGGGACGTCCATGAACACTGAAGCTTTCTTT
CDR3 protein: CASSNTGGTSMNTEAFF

D gene: .
clone size: once
J gene: TRBJ2-2
V gene: TRBV28
CDR3 DNA: TGTGCCAGCAGGTTGGGGCTAGTCGGGGAGCTGTTTTTT
CDR3 protein: CASRLGLVGELFF

D gene: .
clone size: .
J gene: TRBJ1-4
V gene: TRBV18
CDR3 DNA: TGTGCCAGCTCACCACCGACAGGCAATAATGAAAAACTGTTTTTT
CDR3 protein: CASSPPTGNNEKLFF

D gene: TRBD2
clone size: .
J gene: TRBJ2-3
V gene: TRBV5-1
CDR3 DNA: TGCGCCAGCAGCGCGACTAGCGGATACACAGATACGCAGTATTTT
CDR3 protein: CASSATSGYTDTQYF

D gene: .
clone size: .
J gene: TRBJ2-1
V gene: TRBV11-2
CDR3 DNA: TGTGCCAGCAGCCCATCTATTTCCCCCCACAATGAGCAGTTCTTC
CDR3 protein: CASSPSISPHNEQFF

D gene: .
clone size: .
J gene: TRBJ1-1
V gene: TRBV10-3
CDR3 DNA: TGTGCCACTCGTCCCGGGACACAGAACACTGAAGCTTTCTTT
CDR3 protein: CATRPGTQNTEAFF

D gene: TRBD1
clone size: .
J gene: TRBJ1-5
V gene: TRBV4-3
CDR3 DNA: TGCGCCAGCAGCCAAGATTTCCCGGGACAGATCAATCAGCCCCAGCATTTT
CDR3 protein: CASSQDFPGQINQPQHF

D gene: .
clone size: .
J gene: TRBJ2-7
V gene: TRBV18
CDR3 DNA: TGTGCCAGCTCACCGACGCGGCTGAGGGAGCAGTACTTC
CDR3 protein: CASSPTRLREQYF

D gene: .
clone size: few
J gene: TRBJ2-2
V gene: TRBV6-5
CDR3 DNA: TGTGCCAGCAGTTACTCTGGGGGAGGGGGCACCGGGGAGCTGTTTTTT
CDR3 protein: CASSYSGGGGTGELFF

D gene: .
clone size: .
J gene: TRBJ1-5
V gene: TRBV11-2
CDR3 DNA: TGTGCCAGCAGCCGGACAGTCAATCAGCCCCAGCATTTT
CDR3 protein: CASSRTVNQPQHF

D gene: TRBD1
clone size: .
J gene: TRBJ1-6
V gene: TRBV5-1
CDR3 DNA: TGCGCCAGCAGCCGGACCGGGACAGCAAATAATTCACCCCTCCACTTT
CDR3 protein: CASSRTGTANNSPLHF

D gene: TRBD1
clone size: few
J gene: TRBJ2-7
V gene: TRBV7-9
CDR3 DNA: TGTGCCAGCAGCACTGGACAGGTTGGCTACGAGCAGTACTTC
CDR3 protein: CASSTGQVGYEQYF

D gene: .
clone size: .
J gene: TRBJ1-5
V gene: TRBV5-1
CDR3 DNA: TGCGCCAGCAGCTTGGACGGAGGGACTCAGCCCCAGCATTTT
CDR3 protein: CASSLDGGTQPQHF

D gene: TRBD2
clone size: .
J gene: TRBJ2-3
V gene: TRBV5-5
CDR3 DNA: TGTGCCAGCACTACTAGCGGCGAAGATACGCAGTATTTT
CDR3 protein: CASTTSGEDTQYF

D gene: TRBD1
clone size: .
J gene: TRBJ1-2
V gene: TRBV30
CDR3 DNA: TGTGCCTGGAGAGCCACAGGGGGAAGGGGCTACACCTTC
CDR3 protein: CAWRATGGRGYTF

D gene: .
clone size: .
J gene: TRBJ2-3
V gene: TRBV11-2
CDR3 DNA: TGTGCCAGCAGCCCCATGGGGACTAGCACAGATACGCAGTATTTT
CDR3 protein: CASSPMGTSTDTQYF

D gene: .
clone size: .
J gene: TRBJ2-7
V gene: TRBV28
CDR3 DNA: TGTGCCAGCAGTTTAGGGCAGCCCTACGAGCAGTACTTC
CDR3 protein: CASSLGQPYEQYF

D gene: .
clone size: .
J gene: TRBJ2-1
V gene: TRBV20-1
CDR3 DNA: TGCAGTGCTAGAGTAGAATATGAGCAGTTCTTC
CDR3 protein: CSARVEYEQFF

D gene: .
clone size: .
J gene: TRBJ2-3
V gene: TRBV6-2/TRBV6-3
CDR3 DNA: TGTGCCAGCAGCAAAGGGGACACCGACACAGATACGCAGTATTTT
CDR3 protein: CASSKGDTDTDTQYF

D gene: TRBD2
clone size: once
J gene: TRBJ2-3
V gene: TRBV2
CDR3 DNA: TGTGCCAGCAGAACCCCTAGCGGGAGGGGCACAGATACGCAGTATTTT
CDR3 protein: CASRTPSGRGTDTQYF

D gene: .
clone size: .
J gene: TRBJ2-2
V gene: TRBV15
CDR3 DNA: TGTGCCACCAGCAGAGATTTCAGCGCGGGGACCACCGGGGAGCTGTTTTTT
CDR3 protein: CATSRDFSAGTTGELFF

D gene: TRBD2
clone size: once
J gene: TRBJ2-7
V gene: TRBV4-2
CDR3 DNA: TGTGCCAGCAGCCAAGAGGCTAGCGGGAGGTACGAGCAGTACTTC
CDR3 protein: CASSQEASGRYEQYF

D gene: TRBD1
clone size: .
J gene: TRBJ2-5
V gene: TRBV12-5
CDR3 DNA: TGTGCTAGTGGTTTGGTAAAAGACGGGCAGGGGGTTGAAGAGACCCAGTACTTC
CDR3 protein: CASGLVKDGQGVEETQYF

D gene: .
clone size: few
J gene: TRBJ1-3
V gene: TRBV6-2/TRBV6-3
CDR3 DNA: TGTGCCAGCAGTTACTCACGGAGCTCTGGAAACACCATATATTTT
CDR3 protein: CASSYSRSSGNTIYF

D gene: TRBD1
clone size: .
J gene: TRBJ1-4
V gene: TRBV11-2
CDR3 DNA: TGTGCCAGCAGCCAGGGACAGACTAGACTGAATGAAAAACTGTTTTTT
CDR3 protein: CASSQGQTRLNEKLFF

D gene: .
clone size: .
J gene: TRBJ1-1
V gene: TRBV19
CDR3 DNA: TGTGCCAGTAGTATATTAGGAGGGTCAATTGAAGCTTTCTTT
CDR3 protein: CASSILGGSIEAFF

D gene: TRBD2
clone size: .
J gene: TRBJ2-7
V gene: TRBV6-5
CDR3 DNA: TGTGCCAGCAGGCTAGCGGGAGCCCCCCTCTACGAGCAGTACTTC
CDR3 protein: CASRLAGAPLYEQYF